This T cell receptor (beta chain) appears in the sequencing data of a study of blood T cell repertoires in COVID-19. Overall study: Samples taken during acute and convalescent COVID-19 were collected in the United States, Italy and Spain.

V lost 3 bases and J 1 base, leaving 12 bases between the germline ends. The CDR3 contains 15 residues. Germline-derived CDR1 and CDR2 are LNHDA and SQIVND (reference sequence). Original processing notes: Amplified reference gene primers provided the basis for estimating nucleated cell counts. This table comes from immunoSEQ multiplex PCR, and its TCRdb copy is limited to in-frame clones, with some not included. V and J calls and clone size follow that table, whereas D and trimming were derived from the DNA. There are about 280,000 clones in the sample; 85% occur only once, and approximately 5.1% lies in the top ten.

This sequence was found in a man between 45 and 60 years old with active or convalescent COVID-19. The V and J genes are TRBV19 and TRBJ1-1, with a possible D match to TRBD1 (5 bases). Sequencing was carried out using peripheral blood. CDR3 DNA sequence: TGTGCCAGTAGTATTTTGGGGGGTCGGAACACTGAAGCTTTCTTT. Amino acids: CASSILGGRNTEAFF.